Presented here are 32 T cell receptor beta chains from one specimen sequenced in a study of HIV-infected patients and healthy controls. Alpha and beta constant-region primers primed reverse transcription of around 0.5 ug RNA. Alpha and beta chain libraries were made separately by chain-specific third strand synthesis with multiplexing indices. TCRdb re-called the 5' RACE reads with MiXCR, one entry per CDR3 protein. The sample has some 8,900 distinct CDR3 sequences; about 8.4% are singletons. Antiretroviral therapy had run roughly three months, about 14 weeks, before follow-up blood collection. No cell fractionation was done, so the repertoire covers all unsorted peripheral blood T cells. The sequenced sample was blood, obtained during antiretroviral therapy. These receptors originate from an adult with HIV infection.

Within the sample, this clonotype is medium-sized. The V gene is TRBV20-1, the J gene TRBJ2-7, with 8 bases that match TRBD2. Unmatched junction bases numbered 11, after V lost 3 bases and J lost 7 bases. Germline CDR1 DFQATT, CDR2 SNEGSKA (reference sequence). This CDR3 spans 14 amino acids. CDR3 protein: CSASLGREASEQYF. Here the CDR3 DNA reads TGCAGTGCTAGTCTTGGGCGGGAGGCGTCAGAGCAGTACTTC.

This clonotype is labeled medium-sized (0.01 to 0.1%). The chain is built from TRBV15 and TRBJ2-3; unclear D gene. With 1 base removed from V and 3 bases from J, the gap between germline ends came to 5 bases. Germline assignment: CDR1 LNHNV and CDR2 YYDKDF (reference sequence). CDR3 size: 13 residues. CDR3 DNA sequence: TGTGCCACCAGCAGAGGGGGAACAGATACGCAGTATTTT. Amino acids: CATSRGGTDTQYF. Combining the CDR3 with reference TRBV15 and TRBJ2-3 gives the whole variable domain DAMVIQNPRYQVTQFGKPVTLSCSQTLNHNVMYWYQQKSSQAPKLLFHYYDKDFNNEADTPDNFQSRRPNTSFCFLDIRSPGLGDTAMYLCATSRGGTDTQYFGPGTRLTVL.

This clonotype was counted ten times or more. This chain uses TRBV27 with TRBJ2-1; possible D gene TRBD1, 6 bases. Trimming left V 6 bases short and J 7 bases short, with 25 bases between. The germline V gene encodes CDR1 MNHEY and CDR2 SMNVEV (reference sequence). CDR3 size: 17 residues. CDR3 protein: CASSTRTAFEPRNEQFF. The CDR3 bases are TGTGCCAGCAGCACCAGGACAGCCTTCGAGCCCCGGAATGAGCAGTTCTTC.

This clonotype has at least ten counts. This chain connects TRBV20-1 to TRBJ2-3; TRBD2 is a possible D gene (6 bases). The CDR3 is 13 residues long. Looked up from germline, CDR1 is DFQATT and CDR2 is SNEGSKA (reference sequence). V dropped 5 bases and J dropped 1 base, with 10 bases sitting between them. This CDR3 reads CSAGREGTDTQYF. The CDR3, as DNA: TGCAGTGCTGGCAGGGAGGGCACAGATACGCAGTATTTT.

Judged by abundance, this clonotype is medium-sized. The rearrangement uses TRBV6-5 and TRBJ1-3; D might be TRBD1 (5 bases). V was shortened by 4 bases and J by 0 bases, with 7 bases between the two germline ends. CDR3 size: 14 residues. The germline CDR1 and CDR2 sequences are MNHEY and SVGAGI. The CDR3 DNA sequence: TGTGCCAGCAGTTCCGGGGCCTCTGGAAACACCATATATTTT. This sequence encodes CASSSGASGNTIYF.

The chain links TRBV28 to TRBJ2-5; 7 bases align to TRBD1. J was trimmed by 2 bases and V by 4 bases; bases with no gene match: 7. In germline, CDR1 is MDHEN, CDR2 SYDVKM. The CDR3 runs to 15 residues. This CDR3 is CASSSPRQGQETQYF. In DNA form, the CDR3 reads TGTGCCAGCAGTTCACCGCGACAGGGACAAGAGACCCAGTACTTC. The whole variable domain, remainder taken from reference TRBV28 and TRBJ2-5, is DVKVTQSSRYLVKRTGEKVFLECVQDMDHENMFWYRQDPGLGLRLIYFSYDVKMKEKGDIPEGYSVSREKKERFSLILESASTNQTSMYLCASSSPRQGQETQYFGPGTRLLVL.

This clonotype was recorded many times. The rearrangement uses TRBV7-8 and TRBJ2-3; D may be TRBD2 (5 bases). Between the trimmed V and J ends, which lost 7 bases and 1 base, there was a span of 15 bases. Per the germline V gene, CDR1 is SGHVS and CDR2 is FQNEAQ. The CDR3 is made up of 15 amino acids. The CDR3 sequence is CASIGTERGTDTQYF. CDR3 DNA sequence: TGTGCCAGCATTGGTACTGAGAGGGGCACAGATACGCAGTATTTT.

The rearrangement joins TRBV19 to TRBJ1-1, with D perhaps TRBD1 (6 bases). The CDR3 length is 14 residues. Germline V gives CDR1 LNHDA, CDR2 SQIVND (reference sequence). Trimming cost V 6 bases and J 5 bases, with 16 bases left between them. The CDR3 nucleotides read TGTGCCAGTAGCTTCCAGGGGACGGGTACTGAAGCTTTCTTT. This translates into CASSFQGTGTEAFF.

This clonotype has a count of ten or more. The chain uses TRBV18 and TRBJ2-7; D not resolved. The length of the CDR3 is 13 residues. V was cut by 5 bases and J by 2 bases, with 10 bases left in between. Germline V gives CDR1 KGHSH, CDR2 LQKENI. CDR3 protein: CASSEILTYEQYF. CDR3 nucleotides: TGTGCCAGCTCAGAGATACTTACCTACGAGCAGTACTTC.

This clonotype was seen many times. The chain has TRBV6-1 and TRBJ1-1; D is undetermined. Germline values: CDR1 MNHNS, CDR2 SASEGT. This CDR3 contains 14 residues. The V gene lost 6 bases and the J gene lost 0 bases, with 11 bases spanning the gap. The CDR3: CASSLIGLNTEAFF. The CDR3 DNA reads TGTGCCAGCAGCCTTATAGGATTGAACACTGAAGCTTTCTTT.

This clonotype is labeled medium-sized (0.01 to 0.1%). The CDR3 reads CASSYVRIGELFF. As DNA, the CDR3 is TGTGCCAGCAGTTATGTCCGGATCGGGGAGCTGTTTTTT. The chain combines TRBV6-5 with TRBJ2-2; D is uncertain. Germline V gene data show CDR1 as MNHEY and CDR2 as SVGAGI. This CDR3 region has 13 residues. V lost 3 bases and J 7 bases, leaving 9 bases between the germline ends.

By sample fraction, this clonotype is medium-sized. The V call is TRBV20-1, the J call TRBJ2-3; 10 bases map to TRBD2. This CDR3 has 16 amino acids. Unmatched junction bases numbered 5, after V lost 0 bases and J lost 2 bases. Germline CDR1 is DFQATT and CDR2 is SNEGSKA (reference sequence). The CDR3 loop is CSARDPTSGDTDTQYF. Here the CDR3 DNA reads TGCAGTGCTAGAGATCCTACTAGCGGGGACACAGATACGCAGTATTTT.

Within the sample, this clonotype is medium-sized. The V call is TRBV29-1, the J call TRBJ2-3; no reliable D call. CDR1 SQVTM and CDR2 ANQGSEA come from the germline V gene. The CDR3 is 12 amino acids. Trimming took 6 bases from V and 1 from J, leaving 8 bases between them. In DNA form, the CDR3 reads TGCAGCGTAGATACAGGCACAGATACGCAGTATTTT. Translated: CSVDTGTDTQYF.

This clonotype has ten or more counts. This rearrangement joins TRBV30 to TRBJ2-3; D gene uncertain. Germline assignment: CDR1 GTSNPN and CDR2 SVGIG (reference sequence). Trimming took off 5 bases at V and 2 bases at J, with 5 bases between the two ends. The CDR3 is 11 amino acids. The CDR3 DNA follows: TGTGCCTGGGCCCCCACAGATACGCAGTATTTT. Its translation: CAWAPTDTQYF.

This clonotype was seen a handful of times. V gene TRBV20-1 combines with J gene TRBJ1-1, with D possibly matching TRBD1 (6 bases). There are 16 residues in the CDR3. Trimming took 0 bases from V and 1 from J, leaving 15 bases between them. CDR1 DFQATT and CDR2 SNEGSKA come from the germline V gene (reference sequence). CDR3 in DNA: TGCAGTGCTAGAGATAGTCAGGGGCAGGGGAACACTGAAGCTTTCTTT. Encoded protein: CSARDSQGQGNTEAFF.

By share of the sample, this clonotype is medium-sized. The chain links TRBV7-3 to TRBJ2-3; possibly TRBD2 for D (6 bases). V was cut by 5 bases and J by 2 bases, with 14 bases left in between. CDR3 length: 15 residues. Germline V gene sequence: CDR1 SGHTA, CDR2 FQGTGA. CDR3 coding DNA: TGTGCCAGCAGCCTAAGCGCGGGAAACACAGATACGCAGTATTTT. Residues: CASSLSAGNTDTQYF. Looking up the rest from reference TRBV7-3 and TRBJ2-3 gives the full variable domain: GAGVSQTPSNKVTEKGKYVELRCDPISGHTALYWYRQSLGQGPEFLIYFQGTGAADDSGLPNDRFFAVRPEGSVSTLKIQRTERGDSAVYLCASSLSAGNTDTQYFGPGTRLTVL.

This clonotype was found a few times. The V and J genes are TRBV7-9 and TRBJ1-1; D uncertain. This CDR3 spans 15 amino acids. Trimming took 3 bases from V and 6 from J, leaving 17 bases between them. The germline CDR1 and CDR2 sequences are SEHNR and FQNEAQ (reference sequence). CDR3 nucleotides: TGTGCCAGCAGCTTCGACGAGGGCCGAACCGCTGAAGCTTTCTTT. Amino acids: CASSFDEGRTAEAFF.

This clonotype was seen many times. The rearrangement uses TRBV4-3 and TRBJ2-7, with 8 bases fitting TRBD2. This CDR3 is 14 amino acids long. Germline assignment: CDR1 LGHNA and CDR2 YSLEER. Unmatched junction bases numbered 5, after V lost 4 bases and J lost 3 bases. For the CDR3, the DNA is TGCGCCAGCAGCCCCTTTAGCGGGGACTACGAGCAGTACTTC. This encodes CASSPFSGDYEQYF.

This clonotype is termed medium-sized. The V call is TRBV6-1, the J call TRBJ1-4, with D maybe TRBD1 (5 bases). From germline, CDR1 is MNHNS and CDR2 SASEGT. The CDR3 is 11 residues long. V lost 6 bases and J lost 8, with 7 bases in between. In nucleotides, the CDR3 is TGTGCCAGCAGGACAGTAGAAAAACTGTTTTTT. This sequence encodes CASRTVEKLFF.

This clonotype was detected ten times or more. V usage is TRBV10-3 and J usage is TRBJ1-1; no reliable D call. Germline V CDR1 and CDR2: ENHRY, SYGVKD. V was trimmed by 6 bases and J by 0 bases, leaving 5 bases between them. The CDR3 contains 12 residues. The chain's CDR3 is CAISAVNTEAFF. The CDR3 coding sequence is TGTGCCATCAGCGCGGTGAACACTGAAGCTTTCTTT.

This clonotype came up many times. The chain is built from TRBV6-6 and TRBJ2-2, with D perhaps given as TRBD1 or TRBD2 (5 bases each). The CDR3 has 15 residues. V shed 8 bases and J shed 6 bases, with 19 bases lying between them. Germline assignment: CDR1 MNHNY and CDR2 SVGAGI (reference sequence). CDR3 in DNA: TGTGCCAGCTCCTGGCTTGATGGGGGTGCCGGGGAGCTGTTTTTT. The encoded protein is CASSWLDGGAGELFF.

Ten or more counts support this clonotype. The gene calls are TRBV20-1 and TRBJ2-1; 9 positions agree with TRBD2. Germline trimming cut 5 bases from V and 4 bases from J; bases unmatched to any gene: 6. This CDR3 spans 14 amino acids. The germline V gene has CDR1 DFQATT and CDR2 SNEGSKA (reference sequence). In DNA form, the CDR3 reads TGCAGTGCTGGGGGTAGCGGGAGTTACAATGAGCAGTTCTTC. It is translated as CSAGGSGSYNEQFF.

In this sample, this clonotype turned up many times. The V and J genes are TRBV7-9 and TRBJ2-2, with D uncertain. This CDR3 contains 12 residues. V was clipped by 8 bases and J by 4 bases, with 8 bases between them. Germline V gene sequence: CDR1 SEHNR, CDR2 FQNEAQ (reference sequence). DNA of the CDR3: TGTGCCAGCTTCCGAGGCACCGGGGAGCTGTTTTTT. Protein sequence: CASFRGTGELFF.

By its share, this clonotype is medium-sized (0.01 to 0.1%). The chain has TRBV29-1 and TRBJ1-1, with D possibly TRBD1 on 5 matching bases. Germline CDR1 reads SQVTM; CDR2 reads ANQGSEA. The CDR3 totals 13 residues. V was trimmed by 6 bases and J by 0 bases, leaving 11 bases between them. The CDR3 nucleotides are TGCAGCGTCCTCACGACAGTGAACACTGAAGCTTTCTTT. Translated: CSVLTTVNTEAFF.

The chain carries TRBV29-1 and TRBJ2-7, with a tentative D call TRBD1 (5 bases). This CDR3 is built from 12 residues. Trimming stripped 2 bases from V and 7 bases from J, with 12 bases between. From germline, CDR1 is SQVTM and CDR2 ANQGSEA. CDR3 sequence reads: CSVEIGAREQYF. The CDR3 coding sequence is TGCAGCGTTGAAATTGGGGCGCGGGAGCAGTACTTC.

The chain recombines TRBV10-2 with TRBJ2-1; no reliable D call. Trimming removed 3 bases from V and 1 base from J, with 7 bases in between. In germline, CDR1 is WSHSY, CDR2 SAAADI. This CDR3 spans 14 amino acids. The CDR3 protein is CASSELRSYNEQFF. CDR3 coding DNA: TGCGCCAGCAGTGAACTAAGGTCCTACAATGAGCAGTTCTTC.

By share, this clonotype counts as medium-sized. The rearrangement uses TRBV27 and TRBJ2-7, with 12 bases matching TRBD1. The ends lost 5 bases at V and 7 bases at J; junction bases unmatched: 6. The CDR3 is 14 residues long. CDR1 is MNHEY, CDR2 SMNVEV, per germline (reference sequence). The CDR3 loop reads CASSPGQGAREQYF. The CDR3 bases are TGTGCCAGCAGTCCGGGACAGGGGGCGCGAGAGCAGTACTTC.

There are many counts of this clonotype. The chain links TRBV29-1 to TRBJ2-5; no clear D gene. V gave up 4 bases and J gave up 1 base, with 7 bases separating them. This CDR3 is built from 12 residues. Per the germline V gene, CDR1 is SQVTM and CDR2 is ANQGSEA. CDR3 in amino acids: CSVAEFQETQYF. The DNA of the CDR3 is TGCAGCGTTGCGGAGTTCCAAGAGACCCAGTACTTC.

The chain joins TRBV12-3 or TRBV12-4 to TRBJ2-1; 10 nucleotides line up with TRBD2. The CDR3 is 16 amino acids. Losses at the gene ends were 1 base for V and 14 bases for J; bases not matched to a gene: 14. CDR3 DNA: TGTGCCAGCAGTTTAGGGGGATCTAGCGGGGGATCGGTTAAGTTCTTC. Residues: CASSLGGSSGGSVKFF.

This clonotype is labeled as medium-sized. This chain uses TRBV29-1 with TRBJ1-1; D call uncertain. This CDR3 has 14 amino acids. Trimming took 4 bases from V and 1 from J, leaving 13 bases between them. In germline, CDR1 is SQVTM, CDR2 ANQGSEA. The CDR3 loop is CSVGEGRRNTEAFF. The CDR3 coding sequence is TGCAGCGTTGGGGAGGGCAGGAGGAACACTGAAGCTTTCTTT.

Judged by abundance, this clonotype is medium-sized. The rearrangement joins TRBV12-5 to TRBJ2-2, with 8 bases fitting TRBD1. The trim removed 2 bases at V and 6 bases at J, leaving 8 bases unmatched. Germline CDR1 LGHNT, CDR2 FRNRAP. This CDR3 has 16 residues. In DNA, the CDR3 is TGTGCTAGTGGTTTGCTGGCAGGGGGCAGGTCCGGGGAGCTGTTTTTT. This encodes CASGLLAGGRSGELFF.

DNA for the CDR3: TGTGCCAGCAGCTTCACAGGGGGTGACACCGGGGAGCTGTTTTTT. This sequence encodes CASSFTGGDTGELFF. The V call is TRBV5-4, the J call TRBJ2-2; 8 bases agree with TRBD1. This CDR3 is 15 amino acids long. Unmatched junction bases numbered 3, after V lost 2 bases and J lost 3 bases. Germline values: CDR1 SGHNT, CDR2 YYREEE (reference sequence).